The 10 T cell receptor beta chains in this list originate from one sample, sequenced in a study of CD8 T cells in ankylosing spondylitis. Findings and limits, study-wide: A motif of roughly 8 highly homologous TCR beta variants was seen as apparently characteristic of ankylosing spondylitis blood.

TCRdb re-called the 5' RACE reads with MiXCR, one entry per CDR3 protein. In the table there are a few hundred thousand distinct CDR3 sequences, less than 9.5% of which are singletons. What these receptors recognize is not known. Material: blood, either unsorted or a sorted T cell fraction (not recorded which). Receptors were obtained from a male donor with ankylosing spondylitis.

This clonotype turned up a few times. CDR3 loop: CASSQDPDSPLHF. The CDR3 bases are TGTGCCAGCAGCCAAGATCCGGATTCACCCCTCCACTTT. This chain joins TRBV4-2 and TRBJ1-6, with D unclear. This CDR3 comprises 13 residues. CDR1 is LGHNA, CDR2 YNFKEQ, per germline. V lost 0 bases to trimming and J lost 8 bases, with 5 bases between them.

This chain uses TRBV10-3 with TRBJ2-3; 15 nucleotides line up with TRBD2. The CDR3 runs 14 residues. With V trimmed by 11 bases and J by 6 bases, 6 bases remained unmatched. Germline V gene data show CDR1 as ENHRY and CDR2 as SYGVKD. CDR3 in DNA: TGTGCCGCAAGGACTAGCGGGAGGGTGGATACGCAGTATTTT. Protein product: CAARTSGRVDTQYF.

This clonotype was found a few times. The V and J genes are TRBV2 and TRBJ2-1; 12 positions match TRBD2. The CDR3 spans 15 residues. J lost 4 bases, V lost 6 bases, and 4 bases had no gene match. Germline CDR1 reads SNHLY; CDR2 reads FYNNEI. DNA for the CDR3: TGTGCCAGCAGAGGGACTAGCGGGCAATACAATGAGCAGTTCTTC. Translated: CASRGTSGQYNEQFF.

At least ten counts were recorded for this clonotype. The chain uses TRBV20-1 and TRBJ1-5; D possibly corresponds to TRBD1 (5 bases). Germline values: CDR1 DFQATT, CDR2 SNEGSKA (reference sequence). Trimming took off 7 bases at V and 4 bases at J, with 11 bases between the two ends. This CDR3 contains 12 residues. The CDR3 loop reads CSGGDVNQPQHF. In DNA form, the CDR3 reads TGCAGTGGGGGCGACGTAAATCAGCCCCAGCATTTT.

This clonotype was observed a handful of times. This sequence joins TRBV6-6 and TRBJ2-7; the D gene is possibly TRBD1 (5 bases). V was shortened by 2 bases and J by 3 bases, with 8 bases between the two germline ends. This CDR3 has 13 amino acids. Germline loops: CDR1 MNHNY, CDR2 SVGAGI (reference sequence). Here the CDR3 reads CASSYGDSYEQYF. The CDR3 DNA is TGTGCCAGCAGTTACGGTGACAGCTACGAGCAGTACTTC.

The DNA for the CDR3 is TGCAGTGCCCTCCGAGGCGCAGGGAGCTACTACGAGCAGTACTTC. Amino acids: CSALRGAGSYYEQYF. The chain has TRBV20-1 and TRBJ2-7, with D perhaps given as TRBD1 or TRBD2 (5 bases each). The V gene's germline CDR1 is DFQATT and CDR2 SNEGSKA (reference sequence). The CDR3 consists of 15 residues. Trimming left V 6 bases short and J 3 bases short, with 21 bases between.

The table lists this clonotype with a few counts. The chain joins TRBV29-1 to TRBJ2-3, with D perhaps TRBD1 (5 bases). Germline V gives CDR1 SQVTM, CDR2 ANQGSEA. CDR3 length: 17 amino acids. V was cut by 0 bases and J by 6 bases, with 22 bases left in between. Here the CDR3 DNA reads TGCAGCGTTGAAGAGGGCCGCCGGGTAGGGGTGGTTGATACGCAGTATTTT. It translates to CSVEEGRRVGVVDTQYF.

V usage is TRBV3-1 and J usage is TRBJ2-3; D call uncertain. The CDR3 is made up of 14 amino acids. V was trimmed by 0 bases and J by 1 base, leaving 5 bases between them. Per the germline V gene, CDR1 is LGHDT and CDR2 is YNNKEL (reference sequence). As DNA, the CDR3 is TGTGCCAGCAGCCAAGACTGGGGCACAGATACGCAGTATTTT. This codes for CASSQDWGTDTQYF.

There are many counts of this clonotype. The genes are TRBV20-1 and TRBJ2-1; 11 positions match TRBD2. This CDR3 is 16 amino acids long. The trim removed 3 bases at V and 4 bases at J, leaving 8 bases unmatched. Germline lookup yields CDR1 DFQATT and CDR2 SNEGSKA (reference sequence). The CDR3 region has the DNA TGCAGTGCTAGGTCAATGACTAGCGGGATTTACAATGAGCAGTTCTTC. It encodes CSARSMTSGIYNEQFF.

This clonotype was seen only a few times. The chain is built from TRBV5-1 and TRBJ2-3; D not resolved. Trimming took off 0 bases at V and 1 base at J, with 12 bases between the two ends. The germline gives CDR1 SGHRS, CDR2 YFSETQ. The CDR3 sequence is 16 residues long. CDR3 in DNA: TGCGCCAGCAGCTTGGCCCGACAACCCGGCACAGATACGCAGTATTTT. Its translation: CASSLARQPGTDTQYF.